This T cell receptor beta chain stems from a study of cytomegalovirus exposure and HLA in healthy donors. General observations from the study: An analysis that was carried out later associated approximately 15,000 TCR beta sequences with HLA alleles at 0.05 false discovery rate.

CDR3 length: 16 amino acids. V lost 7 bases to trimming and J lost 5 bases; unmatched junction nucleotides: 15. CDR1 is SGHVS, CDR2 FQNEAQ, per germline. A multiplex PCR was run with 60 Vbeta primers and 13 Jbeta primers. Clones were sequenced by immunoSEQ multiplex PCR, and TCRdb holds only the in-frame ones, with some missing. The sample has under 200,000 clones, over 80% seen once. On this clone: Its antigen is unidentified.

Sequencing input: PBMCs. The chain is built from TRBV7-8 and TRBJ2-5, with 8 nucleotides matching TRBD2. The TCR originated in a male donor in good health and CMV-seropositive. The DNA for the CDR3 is TGTGCCAGCACCAAGCGGAAGCGGGAGTCGCACGAGACCCAGTACTTC. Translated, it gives CASTKRKRESHETQYF.